This T cell receptor (beta chain) comes out of a study of shared clonotypes between healthy human individuals. Comment on this clone: What it binds is not known.

Naivety among CD8 cells was defined by CD45RO negativity and positive CCR7 selection, thereby excluding terminally differentiated effector memory CD45RA+ cells. Study-wide results and caveats: Non-shared clonotypes showed lower generation probabilities than clonotypes common to all four donors. Large depth notwithstanding, sorted-subset sequencing proved incomplete by rarefaction.

The authors' processing: Owing to the provision of junction-only sequences devoid of quality scores by immunoSEQ, filtering differed. Using immunoSEQ multiplex PCR, the repertoire was profiled, and TCRdb retains in-frame clones only, with some absent. That table supplies the V and J calls and clone size; D and trimming were determined from the DNA. The sample gives about 2 million clones, less than 95% of which show up once; around 1.2% is in the top ten. Per the germline V gene, CDR1 is SNHLY and CDR2 is FYNNEI. With 11 bases removed from V and 7 bases from J, the gap between germline ends came to 18 bases. The CDR3 runs to 13 residues.

This receptor was identified in a man between 18 and 35 years old in good health. The V and J genes are TRBV2 and TRBJ1-5; D perhaps matches TRBD1 (6 bases). The sample taken for sequencing was naive CD8+ T cells sorted from blood. CDR3 in amino acids: CAAMGGAFQPQHF. For the CDR3, the DNA is TGTGCCGCCATGGGGGGGGCGTTCCAGCCCCAGCATTTT.